One sample yielded the 31 T cell receptor beta chains listed below, sequenced in a study of blood T cells in healthy people across ages. PCR was performed a second time for about 6 to 11 cycles using a sample-barcoded 5' primer and a J-beta primer mix. TCRdb reprocessed the 5' RACE reads via MiXCR and lists one record per CDR3 protein. The sample lists 1.4 million or so distinct CDR3 sequences, approximately 39% occurring once. Sequencing input: blood. The receptors derive from a woman aged 18-35 years in good health.

This clonotype was counted ten times or more. This chain connects TRBV7-6 to TRBJ2-4; perhaps TRBD1 as D (6 bases). The CDR3 is made up of 17 amino acids. The V and J ends lost 5 bases and 0 bases respectively, with 17 bases between them. Germline CDR1 reads SGHVS; CDR2 reads FNYEAQ. The CDR3 reads CASSGSQGFLAKNIQYF. CDR3 nucleotide sequence: TGTGCCAGCAGCGGATCCCAGGGGTTCTTAGCCAAAAACATTCAGTACTTC.

The table lists this clonotype with many counts. V and J are TRBV27 and TRBJ1-2; D is ambiguous. Trimming left V 4 bases short and J 2 bases short, with 11 bases between. The CDR3 covers 14 residues. Germline CDR1 and CDR2: MNHEY and SMNVEV (reference sequence). This CDR3 reads CASSSPPPNYGYTF. The CDR3, as DNA: TGTGCCAGCAGTTCACCTCCCCCAAACTATGGCTACACCTTC.

Points on this clonotype: Mismatch with germline at one junction end may stem from a read error. V and J are TRBV7-2 and TRBJ2-3; no clear D gene. The CDR3 runs to 12 residues. Germline loops: CDR1 SGHTA, CDR2 FQGNSA. In DNA form, the CDR3 reads TGTGCCAGCAGCGCACACGCAGATTCGCAGTATTTT. It translates to CASSAHADSQYF.

V and J are TRBV6-2 or TRBV6-3 and TRBJ1-5; D uncertain. The CDR3 has 14 amino acids. Germline V CDR1 and CDR2: MNHEY, SVGEGT. V gave up 2 bases and J gave up 3 bases, with 8 bases separating them. The CDR3 here is CASSYPGDNQPQHF. CDR3 DNA sequence: TGTGCCAGCAGTTACCCAGGTGACAATCAGCCCCAGCATTTT.

The sample holds a few counts of this clonotype. The chain couples TRBV6-2 or TRBV6-3 to TRBJ2-4, with D perhaps matching TRBD2 (5 bases). The J call is in doubt because the DNA end fits TRBJ2-5 better. Germline CDR1 MNHEY, CDR2 SVGEGT. The CDR3 is 15 amino acids. The CDR3 region has the DNA TGTGCCAGCACGAGGACTGACCGCTGGGGAGAGACCCAGTACTTC. Protein: CASTRTDRWGETQYF.

This clonotype came up a few times. The chain has TRBV29-1 and TRBJ1-1; D possibly corresponds to TRBD1 (6 bases). V lost 5 bases to trimming and J lost 5 bases, with 18 bases between them. The germline V gene encodes CDR1 SQVTM and CDR2 ANQGSEA. There are 14 residues in the CDR3. In DNA form, the CDR3 reads TGCAGCGTTCATCCCCGGGGGGCGCATACTGAAGCTTTCTTT. Translation: CSVHPRGAHTEAFF. Looking up the rest from reference TRBV29-1 and TRBJ1-1 gives the full variable domain: SAVISQKPSRDICQRGTSLTIQCQVDSQVTMMFWYRQQPGQSLTLIATANQGSEATYESGFVIDKFPISRPNLTFSTLTVSNMSPEDSSIYLCSVHPRGAHTEAFFGQGTRLTVV.

The J gene is TRBJ2-7, the V gene TRBV20-1; a possible D gene is TRBD1 (6 bases). V lost 1 base, J lost 0 bases, and 10 bases lay in between. Germline CDR1 DFQATT, CDR2 SNEGSKA (reference sequence). The CDR3 consists of 14 residues. CDR3 sequence reads: CSARGDTLSYEQYF. The CDR3, as DNA: TGCAGTGCTAGAGGGGACACCCTCTCCTACGAGCAGTACTTC.

Regarding this clonotype: Given a much more abundant clone one base away, this may be a read error. The rearrangement uses TRBV27 and TRBJ2-1; 11 bases align to TRBD2. The V gene's germline CDR1 is MNHEY and CDR2 SMNVEV (reference sequence). The CDR3 has 16 amino acids. CDR3 residues: CASSPGTSGSYNEQSF. The CDR3 region has the DNA TGTGCCAGCAGTCCCGGGACTAGCGGCTCCTACAATGAGCAGTCCTTC.

The chain combines TRBV20-1 with TRBJ2-7; D might be TRBD1 (7 bases). Trimming took 0 bases from V and 2 from J, leaving 20 bases between them. This CDR3 has 17 amino acids. Per germline, CDR1 DFQATT and CDR2 SNEGSKA (reference sequence). The CDR3 is CSARDLWRVDRAYEQYF. DNA for the CDR3: TGCAGTGCTAGAGATCTATGGAGGGTAGACAGGGCCTACGAGCAGTACTTC.

V usage is TRBV4-3 and J usage is TRBJ2-5; no reliable D call. The CDR3 contains 15 residues. Trimming took 0 bases from V and 2 from J, leaving 10 bases between them. In germline, CDR1 is LGHNA, CDR2 YSLEER. CDR3: CASSQDRSVQETQYF. The CDR3 bases are TGCGCCAGCAGCCAAGATAGATCGGTTCAAGAGACCCAGTACTTC.

This clonotype was observed a single time. The V gene is TRBV10-2, the J gene TRBJ1-4, with 7 positions matching TRBD1. Germline V gene sequence: CDR1 WSHSY, CDR2 SAAADI. The CDR3 extends over 15 amino acids. V was pared by 3 bases and J by 8 bases, with 9 bases of the junction left unmatched. CDR3 region: CASSDIYRGDEKLFF. CDR3 DNA: TGCGCCAGCAGTGATATCTACAGGGGTGACGAAAAACTGTTTTTT.

This chain's CDR3 is CASSTPEGTEAFF. Written as DNA, the CDR3 is TGTGCCAGCAGCACCCCAGAGGGCACTGAAGCTTTCTTT. This rearrangement joins TRBV12-3 or TRBV12-4 to TRBJ1-1; D not certain. The V and J ends lost 6 bases and 4 bases respectively, with 12 bases between them. CDR3 length: 13 amino acids.

V and J are TRBV18 and TRBJ2-3; 7 bases align to TRBD2. CDR3 size: 16 residues. Germline loops: CDR1 KGHSH, CDR2 LQKENI. V dropped 3 bases and J dropped 4; count of bases not matched to a gene: 10. Written as DNA, the CDR3 is TGTGCCAGCTCACCCCCAGCGGGGTCCTCGTCAGATACGCAGTATTTT. Translated, it gives CASSPPAGSSSDTQYF.

Of note for this clonotype: At one end, the junction sequence differs from germline, possibly due to a read error. The rearrangement uses TRBV5-6 and TRBJ1-2, with TRBD1 identical over 7 bases. Per germline, CDR1 SGHDT and CDR2 YYEEEE. CDR3 length equals 14 residues. The CDR3 protein is CASRRTGGNYGYTF. The CDR3 DNA is TGCGCCAGCCGACGGACAGGTGGAAACTATGGCTACACCTTC.

The chain combines TRBV15 with TRBJ1-6; D is undetermined. The CDR3 is 14 residues long. Germline V gene lookup returns CDR1 LNHNV and CDR2 YYDKDF (reference sequence). The V end lost 0 bases, the J end lost 7 bases, and 7 bases lay between the germline ends. CDR3 region: CATSRDGTNSPLHF. CDR3 sequence (DNA): TGTGCCACCAGCAGAGATGGTACCAATTCACCCCTCCACTTT. The full variable domain, completed using reference TRBV15 and TRBJ1-6, is DAMVIQNPRYQVTQFGKPVTLSCSQTLNHNVMYWYQQKSSQAPKLLFHYYDKDFNNEADTPDNFQSRRPNTSFCFLDIRSPGLGDTAMYLCATSRDGTNSPLHFGNGTRLTVT.

This chain uses TRBV12-3 or TRBV12-4 with TRBJ1-1; D unresolved. The V end lost 3 bases, the J end lost 10 bases, and 12 bases lay between the germline ends. The CDR3 has 12 residues. CDR3 in DNA: TGTGCCAGCAGTTTCGGACTTGGTTTAGCTTTCTTT. Translated, it gives CASSFGLGLAFF.

V is TRBV7-2 and J is TRBJ2-7, with 9 bases aligning to TRBD2. This CDR3 has 16 amino acids. Germline CDR1 is SGHTA and CDR2 is FQGNSA. The V and J ends lost 1 base and 4 bases, in that order; junction bases with no gene match: 8. CDR3 DNA sequence: TGTGCCAGCAGCTTAGATTCCACTAGCGGGCGTTACGAGCAGTACTTC. Translation gives CASSLDSTSGRYEQYF.

This clonotype has just one count. The rearrangement uses TRBV27 and TRBJ1-6; TRBD1 aligns across 8 bases. V was pared by 6 bases and J by 7 bases, with 5 bases of the junction left unmatched. The CDR3 contains 14 residues. CDR1 MNHEY and CDR2 SMNVEV come from the germline V gene (reference sequence). The CDR3 nucleotides are TGTGCCAGCAGACCCCGGACAGGGAATTCACCCCTCCACTTT. Protein product: CASRPRTGNSPLHF.

This clonotype was counted a few times. The CDR3 here is CAISGLAYNEQFF. CDR3 bases: TGTGCCATCAGCGGGTTGGCCTACAATGAGCAGTTCTTC. The genes are TRBV10-3 and TRBJ2-1; D not resolved. V lost 6 bases and J lost 2, with 8 bases in between. CDR3 size: 13 residues. From germline, CDR1 is ENHRY and CDR2 SYGVKD.

This clonotype appeared once. The junction shows a germline mismatch at one end, possibly a read error. This rearrangement joins TRBV5-5 to TRBJ1-2; no reliable D call. Germline loops: CDR1 SGHKS, CDR2 YYEKEE (reference sequence). This CDR3 contains 14 residues. As DNA, the CDR3 is TGTGCCAGCAGCTTGGACAGTTCTAACTATGGCTACGCCTTC. Its translation is CASSLDSSNYGYAF.

The chain is built from TRBV5-6 and TRBJ2-4; unclear D gene. The DNA end is a closer match to TRBJ2-7, so the J assignment may be wrong. The CDR3 is 11 amino acids. Germline-derived CDR1 and CDR2 are SGHDT and YYEEEE. CDR3 sequence: CASSLEREQYF. In DNA, the CDR3 is TGTGCCAGCAGCTTGGAACGCGAGCAGTACTTC.

This clonotype has a handful of counts. This chain joins TRBV20-1 and TRBJ2-2; D is uncertain. This CDR3 contains 12 residues. The V gene's germline CDR1 is DFQATT and CDR2 SNEGSKA (reference sequence). V lost 5 bases and J 6 bases, leaving 10 bases between the germline ends. The CDR3 reads CSAPDLAGELFF. CDR3 bases: TGCAGTGCTCCCGACCTAGCCGGGGAGCTGTTTTTT.

Points on this clonotype: One end of the junction does not line up with germline, which may come from a read error. The chain combines TRBV7-7 with TRBJ2-7; D unclear. CDR3 length: 12 residues. The V gene's germline CDR1 is SSHAT and CDR2 FNYEAQ (reference sequence). The CDR3 DNA reads as TGTGCTAGCAGCTTATCCGACTGGGAGCAGTACTTC. It is translated as CASSLSDWEQYF. Using reference TRBV7-7 and TRBJ2-7 for the parts outside the CDR3, the full variable domain is GAGVSQSPRYKVTKRGQDVTLRCDPISSHATLYWYQQALGQGPEFLTYFNYEAQPDKSGLPSDRFSAERPEGSISTLTIQRTEQRDSAMYRCASSLSDWEQYFGPGTRLTVT.

The chain joins TRBV5-6 to TRBJ2-5; D call uncertain. V dropped 2 bases and J dropped 11 bases, with 13 bases sitting between them. The V gene's germline CDR1 is SGHDT and CDR2 YYEEEE. The CDR3 sequence is 12 residues long. The DNA for the CDR3 is TGTGCCAGCAGCTTAAATTTAAATATACAGTACTTC. Encoded protein: CASSLNLNIQYF.

This clonotype was seen more than once but under ten times. The gene calls are TRBV20-1 and TRBJ2-3, with D tentatively TRBD2 (5 bases). Trimming removed 0 bases from V and 3 bases from J, with 13 bases in between. The germline CDR1 and CDR2 sequences are DFQATT and SNEGSKA (reference sequence). The CDR3 consists of 15 residues. DNA of the CDR3: TGCAGTGCTAGAGAGGCAGTTACGGGGACAGATACGCAGTATTTT. This encodes CSAREAVTGTDTQYF.

This clonotype was found many times. V gene TRBV20-1 combines with J gene TRBJ2-3, with D possibly matching TRBD2 (5 bases). Germline assignment: CDR1 DFQATT and CDR2 SNEGSKA (reference sequence). V lost 6 bases to trimming and J lost 4 bases, with 14 bases between them. The CDR3 loop spans 13 amino acids. CDR3 in amino acids: CSAPEAGADTQYF. The CDR3 bases are TGCAGTGCCCCTGAGGCGGGCGCAGATACGCAGTATTTT.

The chain is built from TRBV24-1 and TRBJ2-1; perhaps D is TRBD1 or TRBD2 (5 bases each). This CDR3 comprises 16 residues. Trimming took off 7 bases at V and 2 bases at J, with 17 bases between the two ends. Germline V gene lookup returns CDR1 KGHDR and CDR2 SFDVKD. CDR3: CATSPTGARPYNEQFF. CDR3 coding DNA: TGTGCCACCAGCCCCACCGGGGCCCGTCCCTACAATGAGCAGTTCTTC.

The chain recombines TRBV4-3 with TRBJ1-1, with D possibly being TRBD1 (6 bases). There are 14 residues in the CDR3. Germline V CDR1 and CDR2: LGHNA, YSLEER. V dropped 0 bases and J dropped 5 bases, with 10 bases sitting between them. The CDR3 sequence: CASSQDRGFTEAFF. CDR3 coding DNA: TGCGCCAGCAGCCAAGATAGGGGGTTTACTGAAGCTTTCTTT.

This clonotype was seen only a few times. The V gene is TRBV5-1, the J gene TRBJ2-1, with D maybe TRBD1 (6 bases). CDR3 size: 12 residues. Trimming shortened V by 1 base and J by 13 bases, and 12 bases separated the two germline ends. Germline CDR1 SGHRS, CDR2 YFSETQ. The CDR3 DNA reads TGCGCCAGCAGCTTGATACAGGGTATTCAGTTCTTC. It yields the protein CASSLIQGIQFF.

At least ten counts were recorded for this clonotype. The chain uses TRBV29-1 and TRBJ2-5; D gene ambiguous. The germline gives CDR1 SQVTM, CDR2 ANQGSEA. V lost 7 bases and J lost 8, with 17 bases in between. The CDR3 is 12 residues long. The CDR3 nucleotides read TGCAGCGCCGGACGGACCTCGGGTACCCAGTACTTC. This codes for CSAGRTSGTQYF.

In its sample, this clonotype was seen a few times. This chain joins TRBV4-3 and TRBJ1-3, with unresolved D. V was trimmed by 0 bases and J by 2 bases, leaving 5 bases between them. The length of the CDR3 is 14 residues. Germline CDR1 reads LGHNA; CDR2 reads YSLEER. DNA for the CDR3: TGCGCCAGCAGCCAAGAGAGGGCTGGAAACACCATATATTTT. Its translation: CASSQERAGNTIYF.